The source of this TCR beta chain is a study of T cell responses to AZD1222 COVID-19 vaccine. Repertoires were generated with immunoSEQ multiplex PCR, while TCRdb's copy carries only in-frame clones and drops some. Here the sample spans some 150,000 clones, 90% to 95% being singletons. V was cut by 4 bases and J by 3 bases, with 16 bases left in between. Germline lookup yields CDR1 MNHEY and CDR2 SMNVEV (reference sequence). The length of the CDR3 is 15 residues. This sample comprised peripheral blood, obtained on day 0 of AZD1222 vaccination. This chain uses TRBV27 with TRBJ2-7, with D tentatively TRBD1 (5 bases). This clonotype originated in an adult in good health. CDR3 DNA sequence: TGTGCCAGCAGTTCCGTACCGAGACAGATCTACGAGCAGTACTTC. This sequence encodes CASSSVPRQIYEQYF.